This T cell receptor beta chain appears in the sequencing data of a study of OX40 agonist ivuxolimab in advanced cancers. Some background on the complete study: Ivuxolimab, which targeted the costimulatory receptor OX40 (CD134), was an agonistic, fully human IgG2 monoclonal antibody. The purpose of peripheral TCRbeta sequencing was to test whether ivuxolimab changed TCR sequence diversity and led to clonal T-cell expansion. In the dose-escalation cohort, approximately 82% of patients were male, and the mean age was approximately 60 years with a range of about 20 to 80. Of the roughly 52 dose-escalation patients, hepatocellular carcinoma was present in 19, melanoma in about 15, renal cell carcinoma in 9 and head and neck cancer in 9. Intravenous ivuxolimab was administered to patients every 2 weeks at six dose levels: 0.01, 0.1, 0.3, 1.5, 3 and 10 mg/kg. The paper reports the monotherapy dose-escalation portion (N of about 54 patients) of the phase I ivuxolimab trial. Prior anti-PD-1, anti-PD-L1 or anti-CTLA-4 therapy was permitted, and checkpoint inhibitors had been received by less than 45% of dose-escalation patients. Three dose-escalation patients achieved partial responses, one with hepatocellular carcinoma and two with cutaneous melanoma. General findings and caveats noted by the study authors: At doses from 0.1 to 3.0 mg/kg, clonal expansion was seen in both CD4+ and CD8+ blood T cells between baseline and week 6. After ivuxolimab, CD8+ T cells had more expanded clones than CD4+ T cells on average. In partial responders in the 0.1-3.0 mg/kg groups, normalized peripheral clonal expansion was found to be among the lowest, especially among CD8+ T cells. Low levels of normalized T-cell clonal expansion were also shown by some nonresponding patients. The antigen specificity of the clonally expanded peripheral T cells was not determined.

Genomic DNA was extracted from sorted cells for sequencing of the TCRbeta CDR3 region. The immunoSEQ Assay was used to sequence the TCRbeta CDR3 regions. Entries here come from immuneACCESS through TCRdb and include only in-frame sequences with V and J called. Some clones fail to appear in such tables; in the studies checked, an unresolved V gene covers under half of the shortfall, and the cause of the remainder is unknown. Recorded for this sample are roughly 50,000 clones; over 70% of them occurred a single time. Approximately 0.41% of the sample rests with the top ten. The trial excluded patients who had a history of autoimmune disease or who were on systemic immunosuppression. In every dose cohort, peripheral blood was drawn for TCR sequencing at baseline, cycle 4 day 1, and cycle 7 day 1. The samples were taken from a phase I, first-in-human, multicenter, open-label dose-escalation trial of ivuxolimab. The trial enrolled adults with locally advanced or metastatic head and neck squamous cell, hepatocellular, melanoma or renal cell carcinoma. Before TCR sequencing, CD4+ T cells and CD8+ T cells were sorted from peripheral blood as separate populations.

Details on this clone: Which antigen it targets is not known. No much larger clone exists at a distance of one base, and base qualities are not known.

Inclusive of the bounding cysteine and phenylalanine, the CDR3 is 15 residues long. The sequence is cut down to CDR3 DNA, 45 bases in frame from base 1. In the germline V gene, CDR1 corresponds to MNHEY and CDR2 to SVGAGI. V is cut by 4 bases and J by 7 bases, and the space between the germline ends is 16 bases. This receptor was identified in an adult with an advanced solid tumor such as melanoma, head and neck, liver or kidney cancer. Recombination linked TRBV6-5 to TRBJ2-2; a tentative D call is TRBD1 (6 bases match). This material consisted of CD4+ or CD8+ T cells sorted from blood, taken in a trial of the OX40 agonist ivuxolimab. The CDR3 in this case is CASSSYGTIDGELFF. The DNA sequence is as follows: TGTGCCAGCAGTTCCTACGGGACAATAGACGGGGAGCTGTTTTTT.